Included here is one T cell receptor beta chain sequence, with context. MiXCR, run by TCRdb on the 5' RACE reads, gives a single entry per CDR3 protein. The sample holds around 570,000 distinct CDR3 sequences, 9% to 10% seen once. This entry is derived from a study of identical twins. Another study also made use of these data, one on yellow fever vaccine responses in identical twins. Turning to that study: Vaccine T cell responses of twins reportedly seemed partly convergent and partly personalized.

Sequenced material: PBMCs. The clonotype originates from a woman aged 18-30 years in good health.

In nucleotides, the CDR3 is TGTGCCAGCAGCTTAGCGGGCCGGGAGAGCTCCTACGAGCAGTACTTC. Protein product: CASSLAGRESSYEQYF. The rearrangement joins TRBV7-2 to TRBJ2-7, with a tentative D call TRBD2 (6 bases). Germline assignment: CDR1 SGHTA and CDR2 FQGNSA. Trimming took 0 bases from V and 0 from J, leaving 12 bases between them. The CDR3 spans 16 residues.